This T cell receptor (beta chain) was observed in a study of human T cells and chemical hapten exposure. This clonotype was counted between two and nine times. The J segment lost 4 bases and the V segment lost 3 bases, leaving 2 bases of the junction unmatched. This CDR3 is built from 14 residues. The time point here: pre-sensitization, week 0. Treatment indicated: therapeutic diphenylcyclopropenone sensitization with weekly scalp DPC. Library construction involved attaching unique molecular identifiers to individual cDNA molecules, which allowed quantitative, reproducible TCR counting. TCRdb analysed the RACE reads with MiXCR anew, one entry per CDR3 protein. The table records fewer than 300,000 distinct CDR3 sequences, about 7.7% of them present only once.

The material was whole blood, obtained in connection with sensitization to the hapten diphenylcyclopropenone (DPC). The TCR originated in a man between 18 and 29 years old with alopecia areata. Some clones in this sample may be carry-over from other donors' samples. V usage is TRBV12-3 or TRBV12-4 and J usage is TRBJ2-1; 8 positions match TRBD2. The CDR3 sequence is CASSFQRGYNEQFF. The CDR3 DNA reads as TGTGCCAGCAGTTTCCAGCGGGGGTACAATGAGCAGTTCTTC.